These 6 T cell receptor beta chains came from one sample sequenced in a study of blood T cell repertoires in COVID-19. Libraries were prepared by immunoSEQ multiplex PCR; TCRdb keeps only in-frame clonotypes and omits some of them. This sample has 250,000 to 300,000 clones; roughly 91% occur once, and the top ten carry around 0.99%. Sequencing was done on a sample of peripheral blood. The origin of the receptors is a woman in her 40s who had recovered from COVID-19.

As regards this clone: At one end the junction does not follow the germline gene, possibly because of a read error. The CDR3 DNA is TGTGCCAGCAGCCCGGAACCGGACAGGAGGGGCGGGTTT. Translation: CASSPEPDRRGGF. The rearrangement links TRBV5-5 to TRBJ1-4, with 7 bases fitting TRBD1. CDR1 and CDR2 from the germline V gene are SGHKS and YYEKEE (reference sequence). The CDR3 consists of 13 residues.

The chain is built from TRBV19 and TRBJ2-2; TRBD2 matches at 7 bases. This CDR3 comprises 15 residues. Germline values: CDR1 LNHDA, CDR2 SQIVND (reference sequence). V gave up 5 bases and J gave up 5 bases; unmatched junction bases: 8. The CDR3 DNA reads TGTGCCAGTAGTGGGGGGGACTTGCCGACCGGGGAGCTGTTTTTT. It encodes CASSGGDLPTGELFF.

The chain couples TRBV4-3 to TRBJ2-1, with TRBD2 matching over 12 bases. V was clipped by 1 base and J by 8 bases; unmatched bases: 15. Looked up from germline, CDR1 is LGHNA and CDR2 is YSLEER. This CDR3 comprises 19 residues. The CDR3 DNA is TGCGCCAGCAGCCAAGGGGTTGGGGGACTAGCGGGCAGGGGGTATGAGCAGTTCTTC. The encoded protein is CASSQGVGGLAGRGYEQFF.

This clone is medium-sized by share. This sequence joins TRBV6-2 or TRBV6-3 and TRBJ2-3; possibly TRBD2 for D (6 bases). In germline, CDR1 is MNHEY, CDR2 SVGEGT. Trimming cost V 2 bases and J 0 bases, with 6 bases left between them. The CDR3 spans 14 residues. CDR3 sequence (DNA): TGTGCCAGCAGTTACAGCGGGAGCACAGATACGCAGTATTTT. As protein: CASSYSGSTDTQYF.

CDR3 amino acids: CASSLGAGGGNEQFF. DNA for the CDR3: TGCGCCAGCAGCTTGGGAGCGGGAGGCGGAAATGAGCAGTTCTTC. The J gene is TRBJ2-1, the V gene TRBV5-1; 9 bases are a match to TRBD2. J gave up 7 bases and V 0 bases, and 5 bases lay outside the gene matches. The V gene's germline CDR1 is SGHRS and CDR2 YFSETQ. The CDR3 runs to 15 residues.

CDR3 bases: TGTGCCTGGACTAGGACAGGACTGCAGCAGCCCCAGCATTTT. As protein: CAWTRTGLQQPQHF. V usage is TRBV30 and J usage is TRBJ1-5, with TRBD1 matching over 7 bases. The germline CDR1 and CDR2 sequences are GTSNPN and SVGIG (reference sequence). The trim removed 4 bases at V and 7 bases at J, leaving 10 bases unmatched. The CDR3 has 14 amino acids.